The 26 T cell receptor beta chains presented below share a single source sample, sequenced in a study of spatial heterogeneity in lung cancer. Study findings and constraints: Mutation counts in tumors were tracked by counts of expanded intratumoral alpha and beta TCRs.

These receptors are not linked to any known antigen. TCRdb passed the 5' RACE reads through MiXCR, listing each CDR3 protein once. The table includes fewer than 20,000 distinct CDR3 sequences, 7% detected once. Stated time point: sample taken at primary tumor resection. The source material was lung tumor tissue, sampled at surgery. The receptors were sampled from a female donor with early-stage non-small cell lung cancer.

This clonotype was detected a few times. CDR3 sequence (DNA): TGCGCCAGCAGCTTGGAGGGGCCGTCGAGTACTGAAGCTTTCTTT. Protein product: CASSLEGPSSTEAFF. The gene calls are TRBV5-1 and TRBJ1-1; tentative D call: TRBD1 (5 bases). Germline CDR1 is SGHRS and CDR2 is YFSETQ. This CDR3 is built from 15 residues. Trimming removed 0 bases at V and 5 bases at J, with 14 bases between.

This clonotype was detected many times. The chain recombines TRBV20-1 with TRBJ2-3; D tentatively reads TRBD1 or TRBD2 (5 bases each). The CDR3 sequence is 15 residues long. Trimming removed 5 bases from V and 2 bases from J, with 17 bases in between. In germline, CDR1 is DFQATT, CDR2 SNEGSKA (reference sequence). CDR3: CSAPGRGSNTDTQYF. The CDR3 bases are TGCAGTGCTCCGGGTCGGGGCTCAAACACAGATACGCAGTATTTT.

In this sample, this clonotype turned up a few times. This chain links TRBV7-2 with TRBJ1-6; D unresolved. V shed 3 bases and J shed 8 bases, with 8 bases lying between them. Germline V CDR1 and CDR2: SGHTA, FQGNSA. There are 13 residues in the CDR3. Here the CDR3 reads CASSFPKDSPLHF. The CDR3 coding sequence is TGTGCCAGCAGCTTCCCTAAGGATTCACCCCTCCACTTT.

This clonotype was detected a few times. V gene TRBV30 combines with J gene TRBJ2-4, with D perhaps given as TRBD1 or TRBD2 (6 bases each). V gave up 0 bases and J gave up 1 base, with 7 bases separating them. The CDR3 spans 14 residues. From germline, CDR1 is GTSNPN and CDR2 SVGIG (reference sequence). The CDR3 loop reads CAWSVGGAKNIQYF. The CDR3 DNA reads as TGTGCCTGGAGTGTAGGGGGGGCCAAAAACATTCAGTACTTC. Looking up the rest from reference TRBV30 and TRBJ2-4 gives the full variable domain: SQTIHQWPATLVQPVGSPLSLECTVEGTSNPNLYWYRQAAGRGLQLLFYSVGIGQISSEVPQNLSASRPQDRQFILSSKKLLLSDSGFYLCAWSVGGAKNIQYFGAGTRLSVL.

By sample share, this clonotype is medium-sized. The genes are TRBV7-2 and TRBJ1-1, with TRBD1 identical over 7 bases. V lost 5 bases to trimming and J lost 3 bases; unmatched junction nucleotides: 3. The CDR3 runs 13 residues. Germline assignment: CDR1 SGHTA and CDR2 FQGNSA. This CDR3 is CASSIDRDTEAFF. The CDR3 DNA sequence: TGTGCCAGCAGCATCGACAGGGACACTGAAGCTTTCTTT. Full variable domain (remainder filled in from reference TRBV7-2 and TRBJ1-1): GAGVSQSPSNKVTEKGKDVELRCDPISGHTALYWYRQSLGQGLEFLIYFQGNSAPDKSGLPSDRFSAERTGGSVSTLTIQRTQQEDSAVYLCASSIDRDTEAFFGQGTRLTVV.

The chain uses TRBV7-2 and TRBJ2-7; no definite D call. Germline CDR1 SGHTA, CDR2 FQGNSA. The CDR3 runs to 12 residues. Trimming took 5 bases from V and 0 from J, leaving 5 bases between them. Here the CDR3 reads CASSPSSYEQYF. The CDR3 DNA reads as TGTGCCAGCAGCCCGAGCTCCTACGAGCAGTACTTC.

The CDR3 reads CASSPPHPSGANVLTF. The DNA for the CDR3 is TGTGCCAGCAGCCCCCCACACCCTTCTGGGGCCAACGTCCTGACTTTC. The rearrangement uses TRBV5-4 and TRBJ2-6; D not resolved. The V end lost 4 bases, the J end lost 1 base, and 12 bases lay between the germline ends. Per the germline V gene, CDR1 is SGHNT and CDR2 is YYREEE (reference sequence). This CDR3 comprises 16 residues.

In this sample, this clonotype turned up once. It may be a read error: a sequence one base away is much more abundant. The rearrangement links TRBV7-9 to TRBJ2-7; TRBD2 matches 11 bases. The CDR3 length is 15 residues. CDR1 SEHNR and CDR2 FQNEAQ come from the germline V gene (reference sequence). The V gene end was trimmed by 5 bases and the J gene end by 8 bases; junction bases not matched to a gene: 11. Here the CDR3 DNA reads TGTGCCAGCAGCGCCGAACTAGCGGGGGTGGCCCAGCAGTACTTC. It translates to CASSAELAGVAQQYF.

This clonotype counts as medium-sized. The J gene is TRBJ2-7, the V gene TRBV5-6; D ambiguous. Deletions cut 0 bases from V and 2 bases from J, with 6 bases between. Germline CDR1 is SGHDT and CDR2 is YYEEEE. CDR3 size: 13 residues. The CDR3 reads CASSLGSTYEQYF. The CDR3 nucleotides are TGTGCCAGCAGCTTGGGATCAACCTACGAGCAGTACTTC.

This clonotype showed up many times. The chain links TRBV7-3 to TRBJ2-5; D gene unclear. Trimming took 2 bases from V and 2 from J, leaving 12 bases between them. The CDR3 is 15 residues long. Germline values: CDR1 SGHTA, CDR2 FQGTGA. In DNA form, the CDR3 reads TGTGCCAGCAGCTTATATTCGACCCCTCAAGAGACCCAGTACTTC. Protein: CASSLYSTPQETQYF.

This clonotype counts as medium-sized (0.01 to 0.1%). This chain links TRBV3-1 with TRBJ2-1; D is unclear. This CDR3 contains 17 residues. V was pared by 4 bases and J by 8 bases, with 24 bases between. The V gene's germline CDR1 is LGHDT and CDR2 YNNKEL (reference sequence). The CDR3 bases are TGTGCCAGCAGCCGCGGAGAAGGGCGGCGGTACGACCATGAGCAGTTCTTC. Its translation is CASSRGEGRRYDHEQFF.

This clonotype has a handful of counts. The rearrangement uses TRBV5-1 and TRBJ2-1; D is ambiguous. There are 13 residues in the CDR3. Germline V gene sequence: CDR1 SGHRS, CDR2 YFSETQ. V was cut by 4 bases and J by 0 bases, with 5 bases left in between. CDR3 amino acids: CASSQPSYNEQFF. In nucleotides, the CDR3 is TGCGCCAGCAGCCAACCCTCCTACAATGAGCAGTTCTTC.

This clonotype is medium-sized (0.01 to 0.1%) by share. The chain joins TRBV7-9 to TRBJ1-4; D gene uncertain. The CDR3 length is 15 residues. Trimming cost V 5 bases and J 8 bases, with 18 bases left between them. Per the germline V gene, CDR1 is SEHNR and CDR2 is FQNEAQ (reference sequence). CDR3 protein: CASSPAPRAGEKLFF. CDR3 bases: TGTGCCAGCAGCCCCGCGCCAAGGGCGGGGGAAAAACTGTTTTTT.

Sample share makes this clonotype medium-sized (0.01 to 0.1%). The CDR3 loop reads CASTLYRGQGYGYTF. As DNA, the CDR3 is TGTGCCAGCACCCTTTATAGAGGACAGGGCTATGGCTACACCTTC. This sequence joins TRBV28 and TRBJ1-2, with TRBD1 identical over 8 bases. Germline CDR1 reads MDHEN; CDR2 reads SYDVKM. The junction had 11 bases not matched to a gene; V was cut back by 7 bases and J by 4 bases. This CDR3 spans 15 amino acids.

By proportion, this clonotype is medium-sized. J is TRBJ1-1 and V is TRBV11-2; D gene ambiguous. CDR3 length: 13 amino acids. The germline gives CDR1 SGHAT, CDR2 FQNNGV. V dropped 7 bases and J dropped 3 bases, with 12 bases sitting between them. The CDR3 region is CASTLLSDTEAFF. The CDR3 DNA sequence: TGTGCCAGCACCCTATTATCAGACACTGAAGCTTTCTTT.

By proportion, this clonotype is medium-sized. The chain joins TRBV28 to TRBJ1-1, with 10 nucleotides matching TRBD1. V was pared by 5 bases and J by 3 bases, with 3 bases of the junction left unmatched. This CDR3 region has 14 residues. Germline assignment: CDR1 MDHEN and CDR2 SYDVKM. In DNA, the CDR3 is TGTGCCAGCAGTAGGACAGGGGGGGACACTGAAGCTTTCTTT. Translation: CASSRTGGDTEAFF. The full variable domain, rest sourced from reference TRBV28 and TRBJ1-1, is DVKVTQSSRYLVKRTGEKVFLECVQDMDHENMFWYRQDPGLGLRLIYFSYDVKMKEKGDIPEGYSVSREKKERFSLILESASTNQTSMYLCASSRTGGDTEAFFGQGTRLTVV.

The chain uses TRBV6-6 and TRBJ1-2; 10 bases map to TRBD1. With V trimmed by 2 bases and J by 3 bases, 3 bases remained unmatched. Germline V gene lookup returns CDR1 MNHNY and CDR2 SVGAGI (reference sequence). The CDR3 is 15 amino acids. The CDR3 nucleotides are TGTGCCAGCAGTTACAGAGGGACAGGGGACTATGGCTACACCTTC. Translated: CASSYRGTGDYGYTF.

Comment on this clonotype: A much bigger clone sits one base away, suggesting this may be a read error. The chain has TRBV9 and TRBJ2-2, with TRBD1 identical over 10 bases. The CDR3 contains 14 residues. Trimming cost V 7 bases and J 14 bases; bases outside gene matches: 14. Germline V gene lookup returns CDR1 SGDLS and CDR2 YYNGEE. CDR3 nucleotide sequence: TGTGCCAGCGGCCCCCCCTTGGGACAGGGGATTCTGTTTTTT. It codes for CASGPPLGQGILFF.

Remarks on this clonotype: One junction end does not reproduce the germline sequence, and a read error may be involved. The chain uses TRBV30 and TRBJ1-2; no firm D call. Germline V gene lookup returns CDR1 GTSNPN and CDR2 SVGIG (reference sequence). The CDR3 sequence is 10 residues long. The CDR3 nucleotides read TGTGCCTGGAGTGGAGGACGGATCCTCTTC. This encodes CAWSGGRILF.

This clonotype is categorized as medium-sized. This chain joins TRBV20-1 and TRBJ2-4; 9 bases align to TRBD1. The CDR3 loop spans 14 amino acids. CDR1 DFQATT and CDR2 SNEGSKA come from the germline V gene (reference sequence). V dropped 5 bases and J dropped 5; count of bases not matched to a gene: 7. CDR3 DNA sequence: TGCAGTGCTGGGGGAGGGACAGGGCAAAACATTCAGTACTTC. Protein product: CSAGGGTGQNIQYF.

This clonotype showed up many times. The genes are TRBV5-1 and TRBJ2-3, with TRBD2 matching over 9 bases. The CDR3 runs 15 residues. V gave up 7 bases and J gave up 4 bases; unmatched junction bases: 10. CDR1 is SGHRS, CDR2 YFSETQ, per germline. The CDR3 bases are TGCGCCAGCGGGGCCCAGCGGGGGGACGCAGATACGCAGTATTTT. The encoded protein is CASGAQRGDADTQYF.

This clonotype was detected many times. The chain joins TRBV21-1 to TRBJ2-5; no DNA check was done on the table's D call, TRBD1. TRBV21-1 is reported as a pseudogene. There are 14 residues in the CDR3. CDR3 sequence reads: CASIPGRRQETQYF. The DNA of the CDR3 is TGTGCCAGCATCCCGGGACGGAGACAAGAGACCCAGTACTTC.

This clonotype was detected only a few times. The chain employs TRBV18 and TRBJ2-7, with 10 bases fitting TRBD1. Germline CDR1 and CDR2: KGHSH and LQKENI. Trimming cost V 7 bases and J 0 bases; bases outside gene matches: 12. This CDR3 spans 17 amino acids. The CDR3 nucleotides are TGTGCCAGCTACCCCGGGACAGGGGTGGGTAGCTCCTACGAGCAGTACTTC. Amino acids: CASYPGTGVGSSYEQYF.

This chain links TRBV5-4 with TRBJ2-5; D may match TRBD1 or TRBD2 (5 bases each). CDR1 SGHNT and CDR2 YYREEE come from the germline V gene (reference sequence). V was clipped by 3 bases and J by 5 bases, with 17 bases between them. This CDR3 comprises 15 residues. The CDR3 DNA follows: TGTGCCAGCAGCTCCGCCGGGACCGTCCCGGAGACCCAGTACTTC. Its translation is CASSSAGTVPETQYF.

There are many counts of this clonotype. The chain joins TRBV7-9 to TRBJ2-5; TRBD2 is a possible D gene (6 bases). Germline values: CDR1 SEHNR, CDR2 FQNEAQ (reference sequence). V was shortened by 6 bases and J by 3 bases, with 17 bases between the two germline ends. The CDR3 totals 15 residues. This CDR3 is CASSLVTREKETQYF. As DNA, the CDR3 is TGTGCCAGCAGTTTGGTGACGCGGGAAAAAGAGACCCAGTACTTC.

The V call is TRBV6-1, the J call TRBJ2-3; 8 bases map to TRBD1. This CDR3 is built from 17 residues. The V gene end was trimmed by 3 bases and the J gene end by 0 bases; junction bases not matched to a gene: 8. Germline V CDR1 and CDR2: MNHNS, SASEGT. CDR3 in DNA: TGTGCCAGCAGTGACGCCTCGGACAGGGCAAGCACAGATACGCAGTATTTT. Translating gives CASSDASDRASTDTQYF.